These 10 T cell receptor beta chains were sequenced from one sample in a study of blood T cell repertoires in COVID-19. Assay used: immunoSEQ multiplex PCR; TCRdb lists only in-frame clones, some missing. Among 70,000 to 80,000 clones, 82% were seen once, and the ten largest hold around 10%. The sequenced material came from peripheral blood. These receptors were collected from a man over 45 with acute or convalescent COVID-19.

The CDR3 DNA follows: TGTGCCAGCAGTGCACTCCCGGGACTGGGGGGGATCGAGCAGTACTTC. This gives the protein CASSALPGLGGIEQYF. The chain carries TRBV9 and TRBJ2-7; TRBD2 aligns across 7 bases. In germline, CDR1 is SGDLS, CDR2 YYNGEE. CDR3 length equals 16 residues. Trimming at V came to 5 bases and at J to 6 bases, leaving 17 bases not matched to a gene.

This clone was seen only a few times. CDR3 in DNA: TGTGCCAGCAGACTGGCAGGTCAGACCCAGTACTTC. Residues: CASRLAGQTQYF. This chain links TRBV5-4 with TRBJ2-5; the D is unclear. CDR3 length: 12 residues. Trimming cost V 5 bases and J 6 bases, with 11 bases left between them. Germline lookup yields CDR1 SGHNT and CDR2 YYREEE (reference sequence). Filled out from reference TRBV5-4 and TRBJ2-5, the complete variable domain reads ETGVTQSPTHLIKTRGQQVTLRCSSQSGHNTVSWYQQALGQGPQFIFQYYREEENGRGNFPPRFSGLQFPNYSSELNVNALELDDSALYLCASRLAGQTQYFGPGTRLLVL.

The chain links TRBV9 to TRBJ1-4; 7 nucleotides match TRBD1. Germline trimming cut 3 bases from V and 2 bases from J; bases unmatched to any gene: 7. Germline V gene data show CDR1 as SGDLS and CDR2 as YYNGEE. CDR3 length: 16 residues. CDR3 in amino acids: CASSGRQGPTNEKLFF. CDR3 DNA sequence: TGTGCCAGCAGCGGGAGACAGGGACCCACTAATGAAAAACTGTTTTTT.

The rearrangement joins TRBV6-2 or TRBV6-3 to TRBJ1-1; the D gene is possibly TRBD1 (6 bases). The CDR3 runs 15 residues. Germline CDR1 is MNHEY and CDR2 is SVGEGT. Trimming stripped 5 bases from V and 1 base from J, with 14 bases between. The CDR3 loop reads CASSTTGMRNTEAFF. In DNA form, the CDR3 reads TGTGCCAGCAGTACGACAGGAATGAGGAACACTGAAGCTTTCTTT.

The chain employs TRBV19 and TRBJ2-4, with 7 bases aligning to TRBD1. With 5 bases clipped from V and 2 bases from J, the junction kept 3 bases outside the gene matches. CDR3 length: 14 residues. CDR1 is LNHDA and CDR2 is SQIVND in the germline V gene (reference sequence). The CDR3 loop reads CASSFRGSKNIQYF. DNA for the CDR3: TGTGCCAGTAGTTTCAGGGGGTCCAAAAACATTCAGTACTTC. Combining the CDR3 with reference TRBV19 and TRBJ2-4 gives the whole variable domain DGGITQSPKYLFRKEGQNVTLSCEQNLNHDAMYWYRQDPGQGLRLIYYSQIVNDFQKGDIAEGYSVSREKKESFPLTVTSAQKNPTAFYLCASSFRGSKNIQYFGAGTRLSVL.

The chain recombines TRBV7-2 with TRBJ2-4; TRBD1 is a possible D gene (7 bases). Between the trimmed V and J ends, which lost 5 bases and 6 bases, there was a span of 17 bases. This CDR3 has 15 amino acids. The V gene's germline CDR1 is SGHTA and CDR2 FQGNSA. The CDR3 coding sequence is TGTGCCAGCAGCCCACGGACAGGAGGGAGAAACATTCAGTACTTC. Translating gives CASSPRTGGRNIQYF.

V gene TRBV30 combines with J gene TRBJ1-2, with TRBD1 identical over 7 bases. The CDR3 totals 15 residues. Germline V gene data show CDR1 as GTSNPN and CDR2 as SVGIG (reference sequence). J was trimmed by 5 bases and V by 1 base; bases with no gene match: 10. The CDR3 reads CAWSDRQGGRYGYTF. The DNA for the CDR3 is TGTGCCTGGAGTGACCGACAGGGCGGAAGATATGGCTACACCTTC.

Of note for this clone: Germline and junction disagree at one end, which may indicate a read error. V usage is TRBV27 and J usage is TRBJ2-7; 9 positions match TRBD1. Germline V lookup: CDR1 MNHEY, CDR2 SMNVEV (reference sequence). The CDR3 length is 14 residues. CDR3 nucleotide sequence: TGTGTCAGCAGGGAGGGACAGGGACGTTACGAGCAGTACTTC. Translation: CVSREGQGRYEQYF.

The chain is built from TRBV11-1 and TRBJ1-1; 10 nucleotides match TRBD1. The length of the CDR3 is 15 residues. CDR1 is SGHAT, CDR2 FQDESV, per germline (reference sequence). The J segment lost 3 bases and the V segment lost 5 bases, leaving 6 bases of the junction unmatched. This CDR3 is CASSPRDRGYTEAFF. CDR3 coding DNA: TGTGCCAGCAGCCCGCGGGACAGGGGATACACTGAAGCTTTCTTT. Combining the CDR3 with reference TRBV11-1 and TRBJ1-1 gives the whole variable domain EAEVAQSPRYKITEKSQAVAFWCDPISGHATLYWYRQILGQGPELLVQFQDESVVDDSQLPKDRFSAERLKGVDSTLKIQPAELGDSAMYLCASSPRDRGYTEAFFGQGTRLTVV.

CDR3 protein: CASSWGSGQGGQPQHF. The CDR3, as DNA: TGTGCCAGCAGTTGGGGCTCGGGACAGGGCGGCCAGCCCCAGCATTTT. The chain has TRBV6-2 or TRBV6-3 and TRBJ1-5, with 9 bases lining up with TRBD1. V lost 4 bases to trimming and J lost 7 bases; unmatched junction nucleotides: 11. This CDR3 has 16 amino acids. CDR1 and CDR2 from the germline V gene are MNHEY and SVGEGT.